The rows below give T cell receptor beta chains drawn from one sample of a study of Ad26.COV2.S vaccination and SARS-CoV-2 variants. Sequencing used immunoSEQ multiplex PCR; TCRdb keeps in-frame clones, though not all of them. Here the sample spans roughly 420,000 clones, approximately 87% being singletons. The sample was peripheral blood, taken in a trial of Ad26.COV2.S vaccine versus placebo. The receptors shown here come from a person aged 18-60 years who received the Ad26.COV2.S COVID-19 vaccine or a placebo. Each CDR3 is given with its conserved first and last residue. The D gene is left open where the match is weak. A clone size is listed for some rows: how often the clone was seen (once, few, many), or a class if it is expanded.

NA | TRBJ2-2 | NA | TRBV4-3 | TGCGCCAGCAGCCATCTAACGGGGCCGAGATCGACCGGGGAGCTGTTTTTT | CASSHLTGPRSTGELFF
TRBD1 | TRBJ1-2 | NA | TRBV30 | TGTGCCTGGGCGACAGGGGCGAACTATGGCTACACCTTC | CAWATGANYGYTF
TRBD1 | TRBJ2-1 | many | TRBV15 | TGTGCCACCGGGGCGGGACAGGGCTACAATGAGCAGTTCTTC | CATGAGQGYNEQFF
TRBD1 | TRBJ1-5 | NA | TRBV7-9 | TGTGCCAGCAGCTACGATGGACAGGCCGGGGAAGATCAGCCCCAGCATTTT | CASSYDGQAGEDQPQHF
NA | TRBJ1-1 | NA | TRBV6-5 | TGTGCCAGCAGTTCGGGGCCTATCAACACTGAAGCTTTCTTT | CASSSGPINTEAFF
NA | TRBJ2-1 | NA | TRBV19 | TGTGCCAGTAGTGATCCGAAAGATGAGCAGTTCTTC | CASSDPKDEQFF
TRBD1 | TRBJ1-1 | NA | TRBV7-9 | TGTGCCAGCAGCTCGACAGGGTTTGAAGCTTTCTTT | CASSSTGFEAFF
NA | TRBJ2-2 | NA | TRBV4-1 | TGCGCCACCACCGATATCGGTCTCTCAGGAGTCGGGGAGCTGTTTTTT | CATTDIGLSGVGELFF
TRBD1 | TRBJ2-7 | NA | TRBV28 | TGTGCCAGCACGAACCGGGACAGGGCCTACGAGCAGTACTTC | CASTNRDRAYEQYF
TRBD1 | TRBJ1-6 | few | TRBV10-3 | TGTGCCATCAGTGGGGACAGGAGGTCACCCCTCCACTTT | CAISGDRRSPLHF
TRBD1 | TRBJ1-4 | NA | TRBV19 | TGTGCCACCAAGTGGCAGGGGGGGCCAACTAATGAAAAACTGTTTTTT | CATKWQGGPTNEKLFF
NA | TRBJ2-7 | NA | TRBV7-2 | TGTGCCAGCAGCTTAGCGAAGTCGGGGCAGTACTTC | CASSLAKSGQYF
TRBD1 | TRBJ1-1 | NA | TRBV28 | TGTGCCAGCAGTATCCGGGACAGGCTTCTTGAAGCTTTCTTT | CASSIRDRLLEAFF
NA | TRBJ1-1 | NA | TRBV7-9 | TGTGCCAGCAGCCAGGACGGGAGGATTTTGAACACTGAAGCTTTCTTT | CASSQDGRILNTEAFF
TRBD1 | TRBJ2-7 | NA | TRBV7-9 | TGTGCCAGCAGTCTGACAGGGGAGCGATACTACGAGCAGTACTTC | CASSLTGERYYEQYF
TRBD1 | TRBJ2-1 | NA | TRBV7-9 | TGTGCCAGCAGCTTAGCGTCGGACAGGGGGTTTGAGCAGTTCTTC | CASSLASDRGFEQFF
NA | TRBJ2-3 | NA | TRBV12-3/TRBV12-4 | TGTGCCAGCAGTTTCATGGGGGCACCTACGCAGTATTTT | CASSFMGAPTQYF
TRBD1 | TRBJ2-2 | NA | TRBV4-1 | TGCGCCAGCAGCCTCTACTATGGGACAGAGAACACCGGGGAGCTGTTTTTT | CASSLYYGTENTGELFF
TRBD1 | TRBJ2-7 | NA | TRBV27 | TGTGCCAGCAGTCCCCTCCGGGACAGACCCTACGAGCAGTACTTC | CASSPLRDRPYEQYF
NA | TRBJ1-6 | few | TRBV11-2 | TGTGCCAGCAGCTTAGATCCGGCGGATTCACCCCTCCACTTT | CASSLDPADSPLHF
TRBD2 | TRBJ2-5 | NA | TRBV3-1/TRBV3-2 | TGTGCCAGCAGCCTCACCGGGGCGGGGGGGCCACGGAAGACCCAGTACTTC | CASSLTGAGGPRKTQYF
TRBD1 | TRBJ1-3 | NA | TRBV15 | TGTGCCACCAGGGAGGACAGGAGCTCTGGAAACACCATATATTTT | CATREDRSSGNTIYF
TRBD1 | TRBJ1-1 | few | TRBV30 | TGTGCCTGGAGTTCGGGGACAGGGGTGGCGGAAGCTTTCTTT | CAWSSGTGVAEAFF
NA | TRBJ2-7 | NA | TRBV7-9 | TGTGCCAGCACTCCGGGGTTCTACGAGCAGTACTTC | CASTPGFYEQYF
NA | TRBJ2-1 | NA | TRBV7-9 | TGTGCCAGCAGCTTCCAGGGGAGCTCCTACAATGAGCAGTTCTTC | CASSFQGSSYNEQFF
TRBD1 | TRBJ1-5 | NA | TRBV10-3 | TGTGCCATCGCGGACAGGGTGGAAGATCAGCCCCAGCATTTT | CAIADRVEDQPQHF
NA | TRBJ2-1 | NA | TRBV7-6 | TGTGCCAGCAGCTTAAACAATGAGCAGTTCTTC | CASSLNNEQFF
NA | TRBJ2-4 | NA | TRBV19 | TGTGCCAGTAGTATCTTCCCGGCCACCCCCAACTTCTTC | CASSIFPATPNFF
NA | TRBJ2-2 | few | TRBV6-7 | TGTGCCAGCAGTTACTCGCAGGGTTCTGGCACACCGAACACCGGGGAGCTGTTTTTT | CASSYSQGSGTPNTGELFF
TRBD1 | TRBJ1-5 | NA | TRBV29-1 | TGCAGCGCCCGGACAGGGACTAATCAGCCCCAGCATTTT | CSARTGTNQPQHF
NA | TRBJ1-1 | NA | TRBV28 | TGTGCCAGCAGTTGGGGGGGCACCACTGAAGCTTTCTTT | CASSWGGTTEAFF
TRBD2 | TRBJ2-3 | NA | TRBV7-2 | TGTGCCAGCAGCTTATCTCTAGCGGGGGGCGGTGCTACGCAGTATTTT | CASSLSLAGGGATQYF
NA | TRBJ1-5 | NA | TRBV7-2 | TGTGCCAGCAGCTTGGACCGTACGAGTAGCAATCAGCCCCAGCATTTT | CASSLDRTSSNQPQHF
NA | TRBJ1-5 | NA | TRBV6-5 | TGTGCCAGCAGCCTTGGAGGGGTAAATCAGCCCCAGCATTTT | CASSLGGVNQPQHF
NA | TRBJ2-7 | once | TRBV6-6 | TGTGCCAGCAGTTACGGCGGGCGTTCCACCTACGAGCAGTACTTC | CASSYGGRSTYEQYF
TRBD2 | TRBJ2-2 | few | TRBV7-9 | TGTGCCAGCAGCGCCAGTAGCGGGGGCCGCCGGGTCACCGGGGAGCTGTTTTTT | CASSASSGGRRVTGELFF
NA | TRBJ2-7 | NA | TRBV5-4 | TGTGCCAGCAGCTTGTCCTTAAAAGCGGGTTCCTACGAGCAGTACTTC | CASSLSLKAGSYEQYF
NA | TRBJ1-2 | NA | TRBV6-5 | TGTGCCAGCGCCCAGGAACGGAACTATGGCTACACCTTC | CASAQERNYGYTF
NA | TRBJ1-5 | NA | TRBV19 | TGTGCCAGTAGTATAGTCGGACAACGGTACAGCAATCAGCCCCAGCATTTT | CASSIVGQRYSNQPQHF
NA | TRBJ2-7 | NA | TRBV12-3/TRBV12-4 | TGTGCCAGCAGTTTGAGCCTTCCCTACGAGCAGTACTTC | CASSLSLPYEQYF
NA | TRBJ1-1 | few | TRBV2 | TGTGCCAGCAGTCTGTGGATGGGGGCTTTCTTT | CASSLWMGAFF
NA | TRBJ2-4 | NA | TRBV9 | TGTGCCAGCAGCGTAGTGGGGGGCGCGAAAAACATTCAGTACTTC | CASSVVGGAKNIQYF
NA | TRBJ1-2 | once | TRBV4-1 | TGCGCCAGCAGCCAAGACCAGGGGATCCGCGATGGCTACACCTTC | CASSQDQGIRDGYTF
NA | TRBJ2-1 | NA | TRBV28 | TGTGCCAGCAGTTTATCCCAGGACGGATACAATGAGCAGTTCTTC | CASSLSQDGYNEQFF
NA | TRBJ2-7 | NA | TRBV6-2/TRBV6-3 | TGTGCCAGCAGTCCAGTTATTTACGAGCAGTACTTC | CASSPVIYEQYF
TRBD1 | TRBJ2-7 | NA | TRBV28 | TGTGCCAGCAGTACAAGGACAGGACCTTCCTACGAGCAGTACTTC | CASSTRTGPSYEQYF
TRBD2 | TRBJ2-1 | NA | TRBV9 | TGTGCCAGCAGCCCGAAATTAACGGGACTAGCAAATGAGCAGTTCTTC | CASSPKLTGLANEQFF
TRBD1 | TRBJ2-6 | NA | TRBV6-2/TRBV6-3 | TGTGCCAGCAGCCCTACGATGACAGGGACCGATGGGGCCAACGTCCTGACTTTC | CASSPTMTGTDGANVLTF
TRBD1 | TRBJ1-1 | NA | TRBV3-1/TRBV3-2 | TGTGCCAGCAGCCTAGTCCCGGGACAGGGGTCGGCTTTCTTT | CASSLVPGQGSAFF